This TCR beta chain was profiled in a study of shared clonotypes between healthy human individuals (dated by TCRdb to 2020 to 2022). Study-wide context: Three men and a couple of women, aged 18 to 49 years, made up the cohort. Blood TCR repertoires of a handful of healthy adults were deeply sequenced to estimate repertoire size and the extent of clonotype sharing between individuals. For each donor, three plates each were used for CD4 naive and CD4 memory, two plates were used for CD8 naive, and one plate was used for CD8 memory. Per donor, leukapheresis produced somewhere between about 0.9 and 9.5 billion PBMCs. To increase sequencing depth and limit assay-specific biases, TCR repertoire library preparation and sequencing were carried out by different laboratories using diverse techniques.

Summary of the overall study and its limitations: Even with the large sequencing depth, rarefaction of the sorted-subset datasets indicated that sequencing was incomplete. Clonotypes shared by all four sorted-subset donors showed higher generation probabilities than non-shared clonotypes. Only blood was sampled, and tissue TCR repertoires likely differ from those in blood. Naive subsets generally had larger estimated clonotype richness than memory subsets. Because the study included only a small number of donors, the genetic and exposure-history diversity represented was limited. Based on pairwise subsampling, the degree of clonotype sharing among donors was expected to be affected by sequencing depth. Sharing across several donors was observed for about 4.8% of naive CD4, 3% to 3.5% of naive CD8, over 2% of memory CD4, and around 0.4% of memory CD8 clonotypes.

CD8 naive samples consisted of CD45RO-negative cells that were positively selected for CCR7, yielding a CD45RA+CCR7+ population without TemRA cells. The donors were healthy, HIV-negative adults who had no recently reported acute infections or vaccinations. Only Caucasian adults living in Nashville, Tennessee, USA were represented among the donors. After blood collection by leukapheresis, PBMCs were isolated using Ficoll-Histopaque density gradient centrifugation and then cryopreserved in the vapor phase of liquid nitrogen. Analytical flow cytometry was used to check the purity and quantity of each magnetically sorted T cell population. Genomic DNA was isolated from every sorted fraction and measured by UV absorbance on a Nanodrop 2000c. Using the deep immunoSEQ assay, TCR CDR3 regions were amplified from genomic DNA by multiplex PCR. Extracted genomic DNA from each cell subset was distributed evenly across all wells of several immunoSEQ 96-well plates, and each plate was treated as a replicate. For sorted subsets, each replicate PCR was loaded with roughly 0.2 ug genomic DNA, equivalent to 25,000 to 30,000 T cell genomes. The purified libraries were quantified using a Qubit 3.0 fluorometer, sized with a Bioanalyzer 2100, and then quantified again using the KAPA Library Quantification kit. A separate single-read 150-cycle Illumina NextSeq 550 flow cell was used to sequence each immunoSEQ 96-well plate. The authors' analysis ran thus. Because the immunoSEQ output held only junctional sequences and lacked quality scores, the filtering could not match the filtering applied to full-length reads. To assign V/J genes and CDR3, sequences were annotated against IMGT germline references using PyIR, a Python wrapper for IgBLAST v1.9. Reads with weak V/J assignments (E-value above 1e-6), missing CDR3, stop codons, out-of-frame junctions, or ambiguous translated residues were removed. V3J clonotypes were defined by identical inferred V gene, J gene, and CDR3 amino acid sequence. Percentage overlap between repertoires was computed as shared unique clonotypes divided by the size of the smaller repertoire. RTK rarefaction, the Chao1 estimator, and Recon v2.1 estimates of unobserved clonotypes were used to assess repertoire richness. Generation probabilities for all TCRbeta clonotypes obtained by the gDNA method from several donors were computed using OLGA. The source is immuneACCESS, and TCRdb retained only in-frame sequences with V and J called. Part of the clones is not carried over; for the studies checked, unresolved V genes explain less than half of this, and the remainder is unexplained. V and J calls and clone size follow that table, whereas D and trimming were derived from the DNA. Here the sample has around 1.9 million clones; about 92% occur a single time. The top ten clonotypes cover around 1.7% of the sample.

V drops 2 bases and J drops 4 bases, leaving 5 bases in between. The CDR3 numbers 13 residues from cysteine through phenylalanine. The CDR3 DNA has 39 bases and is translated from base 1. Sequences LNHNV (CDR1) and YYDKDF (CDR2) are obtained from the germline V gene (reference sequence). Details on this clone: Its antigen is not yet known. Per-base quality was not reported, and no clone a single base away is much larger than it.

The rearrangement joined TRBV15 to TRBJ2-2, and TRBD2 may be the D gene, going by 5 matching bases. Material for sequencing was naive CD8+ T cells from PBMCs. Reading the label with the study, this specimen's cell subset or site is: CD45RA+CCR7+. The TCR was taken from a man aged 18 to 30 in good health. Some clones in this sample may be carry-over from other donors' samples. The bases read TGTGCCACCAGCAGAACTAGCACCGGGGAGCTGTTTTTT. Protein translation: CATSRTSTGELFF. Beyond the CDR3, the reference TRBV15 and TRBJ2-2 genes provide the residues; the full variable domain reads: DAMVIQNPRYQVTQFGKPVTLSCSQTLNHNVMYWYQQKSSQAPKLLFHYYDKDFNNEADTPDNFQSRRPNTSFCFLDIRSPGLGDTAMYLCATSRTSTGELFFGEGSRLTVL.